This TCR beta chain came from a study of blood T cell repertoires in COVID-19. Overall study: Acute and convalescent COVID-19 specimens originated in the United States, Italy and Spain. In each case, the material was cDNA or gDNA derived from T cells, B-cell-depleted T cells, or PBMCs.

The length of the CDR3 is 16 residues. The V and J ends lost 3 bases and 3 bases respectively, with 15 bases between them. Per the germline V gene, CDR1 is SGHNT and CDR2 is YENEEA. In the study's own analysis: Reference gene primer amplification gave estimated nucleated cell counts. This table comes from immunoSEQ multiplex PCR, and its TCRdb copy is limited to in-frame clones, with some not included. That table is the source of V, J and clone size, and D and trimming were worked out from the DNA. The data hold some 100,000 clones, with about nine tenths observed a single time. Sequenced: peripheral blood. The receptor was derived from a man over 45 with acute or convalescent COVID-19. The rearrangement uses TRBV11-3 and TRBJ2-1, with D perhaps TRBD2 (6 bases). CDR3 in DNA: TGTGCCAGCAGCTTTCCGCCCGGACTACACTACAATGAGCAGTTCTTC. This sequence encodes CASSFPPGLHYNEQFF.